One sample yielded the 29 T cell receptor beta chains listed below, sequenced in a study of cytomegalovirus exposure and HLA in healthy donors. Researchers ran the PCR with 60 Vbeta and 13 Jbeta primers. The repertoire was sequenced with immunoSEQ multiplex PCR; TCRdb's copy has only in-frame clones and lacks some. The table lists around 50,000 clones, about three quarters of them singletons. The sequenced sample was PBMCs. The receptors come from a man aged 25 to 40 in good health and CMV-seropositive.

This chain links TRBV5-1 with TRBJ1-1; 8 bases agree with TRBD1. The germline V gene encodes CDR1 SGHRS and CDR2 YFSETQ. V trimming: 4 bases; J trimming: 5 bases; junction bases outside the gene matches: 4. This CDR3 is built from 13 residues. CDR3 loop: CASSVRGPTEAFF. The CDR3 DNA reads as TGCGCCAGCAGCGTCAGGGGGCCGACTGAAGCTTTCTTT. The entire variable domain, with the rest obtained from reference TRBV5-1 and TRBJ1-1, is as follows: KAGVTQTPRYLIKTRGQQVTLSCSPISGHRSVSWYQQTPGQGLQFLFEYFSETQRNKGNFPGRFSGRQFSNSRSEMNVSTLELGDSALYLCASSVRGPTEAFFGQGTRLTVV.

This chain connects TRBV25-1 to TRBJ2-7; 10 bases align to TRBD1. The germline V gene has CDR1 MGHDK and CDR2 SYGVNS. This CDR3 has 16 residues. Germline trimming cut 3 bases from V and 3 bases from J; bases unmatched to any gene: 8. The CDR3 nucleotides read TGTGCCAGCAGTGAGCTTCCGGGACAGGGGCACTACGAGCAGTACTTC. Translation: CASSELPGQGHYEQYF.

The DNA of the CDR3 is TGTGCCAGCAGCTTCGGGGGCGGGGGGTCAGATACGCAGTATTTT. It codes for CASSFGGGGSDTQYF. This chain uses TRBV5-4 with TRBJ2-3, with 8 bases identical to TRBD2. Germline assignment: CDR1 SGHNT and CDR2 YYREEE (reference sequence). The CDR3 sequence is 15 residues long. V was pared by 2 bases and J by 4 bases, with 6 bases of the junction left unmatched.

This clone has only a few counts. The V and J genes are TRBV10-3 and TRBJ1-6; the D gene is possibly TRBD1 (5 bases). This CDR3 region has 14 residues. Trimming took 4 bases from V and 5 from J, leaving 9 bases between them. Germline CDR1 ENHRY, CDR2 SYGVKD. DNA of the CDR3: TGTGCCATCAGTGGGACACCCGATAATTCACCCCTCCACTTT. Protein: CAISGTPDNSPLHF.

The chain is built from TRBV9 and TRBJ2-1, with 12 bases that match TRBD2. Losses at the gene ends were 3 bases for V and 8 bases for J; bases not matched to a gene: 6. The CDR3 has 15 amino acids. Germline V gives CDR1 SGDLS, CDR2 YYNGEE. Here the CDR3 DNA reads TGTGCCAGCAGCGCACGCCTAGCGGGGGGGGATGAGCAGTTCTTC. Translated, it gives CASSARLAGGDEQFF.

The chain couples TRBV9 to TRBJ2-1; TRBD2 matches at 8 bases. Losses at the gene ends were 3 bases for V and 1 base for J; bases not matched to a gene: 6. Germline V gene lookup returns CDR1 SGDLS and CDR2 YYNGEE. There are 16 residues in the CDR3. DNA for the CDR3: TGTGCCAGCAGCGCCCCGGGAGGGGCGTCCTACAATGAGCAGTTCTTC. It yields the protein CASSAPGGASYNEQFF.

V and J are TRBV6-1 and TRBJ2-7; TRBD1 agrees at 9 bases. Germline V gene sequence: CDR1 MNHNS, CDR2 SASEGT. The length of the CDR3 is 14 residues. V shed 5 bases and J 2 bases; nucleotides not matched to a gene: 4. The CDR3 loop is CASSQGTGPYEQYF. In DNA form, the CDR3 reads TGTGCCAGCAGTCAAGGGACAGGGCCCTACGAGCAGTACTTC.

This clone has just a few counts. The gene calls are TRBV15 and TRBJ2-5, with D perhaps TRBD1 (6 bases). Per germline, CDR1 LNHNV and CDR2 YYDKDF (reference sequence). The CDR3 extends over 14 amino acids. The V and J ends lost 1 base and 5 bases respectively, with 11 bases between them. The CDR3 DNA reads TGTGCCACCAGCAGAGTCAGGGGAATGGAGACCCAGTACTTC. Its translation: CATSRVRGMETQYF.

The chain employs TRBV5-1 and TRBJ1-5, with D unclear. Germline loops: CDR1 SGHRS, CDR2 YFSETQ. The CDR3 extends over 15 amino acids. V dropped 1 base and J dropped 2 bases, with 10 bases sitting between them. As DNA, the CDR3 is TGCGCCAGCAGCTTGTCCGGGAGTGGCAATCAGCCCCAGCATTTT. Protein product: CASSLSGSGNQPQHF.

The chain uses TRBV5-4 and TRBJ2-2, with D maybe TRBD2 (6 bases). Per germline, CDR1 SGHNT and CDR2 YYREEE (reference sequence). CDR3 length: 16 residues. Trimming pared 4 bases from V and 2 bases from J, leaving 15 bases between. The CDR3 sequence is CASSPARAGNTGELFF. CDR3 coding DNA: TGTGCCAGCAGCCCCGCCCGAGCGGGTAACACCGGGGAGCTGTTTTTT.

The J gene is TRBJ2-1, the V gene TRBV2; 9 positions agree with TRBD2. CDR1 is SNHLY and CDR2 is FYNNEI in the germline V gene. J was trimmed by 0 bases and V by 6 bases; bases with no gene match: 9. CDR3 length: 17 amino acids. CDR3 residues: CASRAGAGGNSYNEQFF. The CDR3 region has the DNA TGTGCCAGCAGGGCGGGAGCGGGGGGTAACTCCTACAATGAGCAGTTCTTC. Complete variable domain (other parts from reference TRBV2 and TRBJ2-1): EPEVTQTPSHQVTQMGQEVILRCVPISNHLYFYWYRQILGQKVEFLVSFYNNEISEKSEIFDDQFSVERPDGSNFTLKIRSTKLEDSAMYFCASRAGAGGNSYNEQFFGPGTRLTVL.

This clone occurred a few times. V usage is TRBV6-6 and J usage is TRBJ1-3; D unclear. The V end lost 2 bases, the J end lost 9 bases, and 11 bases lay between the germline ends. Germline CDR1 is MNHNY and CDR2 is SVGAGI (reference sequence). This CDR3 spans 13 amino acids. CDR3 bases: TGTGCCAGCAGTTACGGCGGCTTGTCCACCATATATTTT. This encodes CASSYGGLSTIYF.

The chain carries TRBV6-5 and TRBJ2-1; 8 bases are shared with TRBD2. V lost 2 bases, J lost 5 bases, and 2 bases stayed unmatched. CDR3 length equals 14 residues. Germline assignment: CDR1 MNHEY and CDR2 SVGAGI. The CDR3 spells CASSYGRGDNEQFF. The CDR3 DNA is TGTGCCAGCAGTTACGGGCGGGGGGACAATGAGCAGTTCTTC.

The rearrangement joins TRBV4-1 to TRBJ1-4; D gene ambiguous. This CDR3 is built from 15 residues. Trimming cost V 2 bases and J 2 bases, with 9 bases left between them. Germline V gives CDR1 MGHRA, CDR2 YSYEKL. The DNA of the CDR3 is TGCGCCAGCAGCCAATGGTACGGGACTAATGAAAAACTGTTTTTT. Amino acids: CASSQWYGTNEKLFF.

This chain uses TRBV6-1 with TRBJ2-1; 8 nucleotides align to TRBD2. J lost 4 bases, V lost 10 bases, and 3 bases had no gene match. The germline CDR1 and CDR2 sequences are MNHNS and SASEGT. The CDR3 covers 12 residues. This chain's CDR3 is CATGLVYNEQFF. The DNA for the CDR3 is TGTGCCACGGGACTAGTGTACAATGAGCAGTTCTTC.

This chain connects TRBV5-1 to TRBJ1-3, with a possible D match to TRBD1 (5 bases). Between the trimmed V and J ends, which lost 0 bases and 3 bases, there was a span of 13 bases. The CDR3 contains 16 residues. From germline, CDR1 is SGHRS and CDR2 YFSETQ. The CDR3 sequence: CASSLGGEDRGNTIYF. The CDR3 region has the DNA TGCGCCAGCAGCTTGGGGGGGGAAGATCGTGGAAACACCATATATTTT.

The V and J genes are TRBV4-1 and TRBJ2-1; tentative D call: TRBD1 (6 bases). V was trimmed by 4 bases and J by 6 bases, leaving 16 bases between them. This CDR3 spans 15 amino acids. Germline V gene sequence: CDR1 MGHRA, CDR2 YSYEKL. The CDR3 protein is CASSPSLDRSNEQFF. In DNA, the CDR3 is TGCGCCAGCAGCCCCTCCCTCGACAGGTCCAATGAGCAGTTCTTC.

The count of this clone is one. This chain joins TRBV27 and TRBJ1-1; 7 bases map to TRBD1. The CDR3 sequence is 19 residues long. Germline CDR1 MNHEY, CDR2 SMNVEV (reference sequence). J lost 1 base, V lost 7 bases, and 21 bases had no gene match. CDR3: CASTGLRHIPGQPNTEAFF. CDR3 DNA sequence: TGTGCCAGCACCGGACTCCGACATATTCCGGGACAGCCGAACACTGAAGCTTTCTTT.

The chain employs TRBV30 and TRBJ2-3, with TRBD1 matching 8 bases. The CDR3 is 15 residues long. Germline CDR1 reads GTSNPN; CDR2 reads SVGIG (reference sequence). Trimming at V came to 3 bases and at J to 0 bases, leaving 5 bases not matched to a gene. This CDR3 reads CAWSRQGKSTDTQYF. DNA of the CDR3: TGTGCCTGGAGCCGACAGGGGAAGAGCACAGATACGCAGTATTTT. The full variable domain, with the rest looked up from reference TRBV30 and TRBJ2-3, is SQTIHQWPATLVQPVGSPLSLECTVEGTSNPNLYWYRQAAGRGLQLLFYSVGIGQISSEVPQNLSASRPQDRQFILSSKKLLLSDSGFYLCAWSRQGKSTDTQYFGPGTRLTVL.

The CDR3 DNA is TGCAGCGGCTCGGGACAGGGGTTTCACGAGCAGTACTTC. Its translation: CSGSGQGFHEQYF. The genes are TRBV29-1 and TRBJ2-7; 10 bases align to TRBD1. This CDR3 contains 13 residues. The V gene's germline CDR1 is SQVTM and CDR2 ANQGSEA. The J segment lost 5 bases and the V segment lost 7 bases, leaving 8 bases of the junction unmatched.

V and J are TRBV9 and TRBJ2-2; TRBD1 matches at 7 bases. The CDR3 has 17 amino acids. Germline V gene lookup returns CDR1 SGDLS and CDR2 YYNGEE. With 2 bases clipped from V and 2 bases from J, the junction kept 9 bases outside the gene matches. The CDR3 spells CASSVPKGASNTGELFF. The CDR3 nucleotides are TGTGCCAGCAGCGTTCCGAAGGGGGCATCCAACACCGGGGAGCTGTTTTTT.

The chain carries TRBV9 and TRBJ1-2; the match to TRBD1 covers 8 bases. V lost 3 bases to trimming and J lost 14 bases; unmatched junction nucleotides: 12. Germline-derived CDR1 and CDR2 are SGDLS and YYNGEE. The CDR3 contains 13 residues. CDR3 nucleotides: TGTGCCAGCAGCGGCCCCGGGACAGGCCCCAGGACCTTC. Translating gives CASSGPGTGPRTF.

In nucleotides, the CDR3 is TGTGCCAGTAACCGGGACAGTAACTACGAGCAGTACTTC. It encodes CASNRDSNYEQYF. The chain links TRBV19 to TRBJ2-7; 7 nucleotides line up with TRBD1. The CDR3 is 13 amino acids. The V segment lost 7 bases and the J segment 3 bases; nucleotides outside the gene matches: 6. Germline V lookup: CDR1 LNHDA, CDR2 SQIVND (reference sequence).

This sequence joins TRBV7-8 and TRBJ1-1; D uncertain. V was cut by 2 bases and J by 3 bases, with 16 bases left in between. The length of the CDR3 is 16 residues. Germline values: CDR1 SGHVS, CDR2 FQNEAQ. The CDR3 is CASSLTRTVSDTEAFF. The CDR3 DNA reads TGTGCCAGCAGCTTAACTAGAACGGTCTCGGACACTGAAGCTTTCTTT.

The V call is TRBV5-4, the J call TRBJ2-5; D is ambiguous. CDR3 length: 15 residues. V shed 3 bases and J shed 4 bases, with 16 bases lying between them. Germline values: CDR1 SGHNT, CDR2 YYREEE (reference sequence). The CDR3 loop reads CASSSLASRGETQYF. In DNA form, the CDR3 reads TGTGCCAGCAGCTCGCTGGCCAGTAGAGGAGAGACCCAGTACTTC.

The chain uses TRBV27 and TRBJ2-1; 8 bases map to TRBD2. The CDR3 is 13 residues long. From germline, CDR1 is MNHEY and CDR2 SMNVEV (reference sequence). V trimming: 8 bases; J trimming: 6 bases; junction bases outside the gene matches: 6. The CDR3 reads CASGKTSVNEQFF. In DNA, the CDR3 is TGTGCCAGCGGCAAGACTAGCGTCAATGAGCAGTTCTTC.

The chain combines TRBV9 with TRBJ1-2, with 8 nucleotides matching TRBD1. Germline CDR1 reads SGDLS; CDR2 reads YYNGEE. The CDR3 consists of 14 residues. V gave up 3 bases and J gave up 8 bases; unmatched junction bases: 9. CDR3 DNA: TGTGCCAGCAGCGCCAGACAGGGGATTATAGGCTACACCTTC. Translating it yields CASSARQGIIGYTF.

This rearrangement joins TRBV18 to TRBJ2-3; D unclear. V lost 2 bases and J lost 1, with 7 bases in between. Looked up from germline, CDR1 is KGHSH and CDR2 is LQKENI. CDR3 length: 14 residues. CDR3 DNA: TGTGCCAGCTCACCAAATACAGGCACAGATACGCAGTATTTT. As protein: CASSPNTGTDTQYF.

The chain joins TRBV9 to TRBJ2-5, with a weak D call TRBD1 (6 bases). Trimming pared 4 bases from V and 2 bases from J, leaving 12 bases between. This CDR3 has 14 residues. CDR1 SGDLS and CDR2 YYNGEE come from the germline V gene. The CDR3, as DNA: TGTGCCAGCAGCCCCCGGACAGCTCAAGAGACCCAGTACTTC. Protein product: CASSPRTAQETQYF.